The 28 T cell receptor beta chains reported below all come from one sample, sequenced in a study of Graves' ophthalmopathy and Graves' hyperthyroidism (dated by TCRdb to the late 2010s). TCRdb lists the instrument as Illumina HiSeq 2000. For repertoire sequencing, the TCR beta CDR3 regions were amplified from RNA transcripts. The first round of RT-PCR was done with HTBI primers and the Qiagen OneStep RT-PCR kit, and was followed by a second round of multiplex PCR, then size selection and purification. In-frame beta chains were kept once TCRdb had trimmed the public reads at Q25 with fastp and called clones with MiXCR. Every entry covers one CDR3 protein and lists the most common genes and DNA from its rows. The sample includes nearly 400,000 distinct CDR3 sequences, with 15% to 20% observed a single time. The biggest ten clones account for 1.6% of the sample. Sequenced input: peripheral blood. Receptors originate from a woman aged 18-29 years with Graves' ophthalmopathy. Donor details come from another sample of the same person, matched by shared clones.

This clonotype came up many times. The chain joins TRBV29-1 to TRBJ1-2; D is uncertain. The germline gives CDR1 SQVTM, CDR2 ANQGSEA. Trimming shortened V by 3 bases and J by 5 bases, and 13 bases separated the two germline ends. The CDR3 covers 13 residues. The CDR3: CSVDVKGGYGYTF. In DNA, the CDR3 is TGCAGCGTTGACGTCAAAGGCGGGTATGGCTACACCTTC.

The rearrangement joins TRBV7-2 to TRBJ1-5; D uncertain. The CDR3 loop spans 14 amino acids. The germline gives CDR1 SGHTA, CDR2 FQGNSA. V lost 0 bases and J 0 bases, leaving 3 bases between the germline ends. The CDR3 bases are TGTGCCAGCAGCTTAGCTTCTAGCAATCAGCCCCAGCATTTT. It specifies CASSLASSNQPQHF.

This clonotype has ten or more counts. The chain couples TRBV28 to TRBJ1-6, with D maybe TRBD1 (6 bases). The germline gives CDR1 MDHEN, CDR2 SYDVKM. V was trimmed by 2 bases and J by 6 bases, leaving 20 bases between them. The CDR3 has 18 amino acids. The DNA for the CDR3 is TGTGCCAGCAGTTTAGGGGGGGGAATGGACAGAGTTAATTCACCCCTCCACTTT. Residues: CASSLGGGMDRVNSPLHF.

This clonotype has only one observation. The gene calls are TRBV28 and TRBJ1-2, with D possibly TRBD1 on 6 matching bases. Trimming pared 5 bases from V and 2 bases from J, leaving 18 bases between. Germline CDR1 reads MDHEN; CDR2 reads SYDVKM. This CDR3 contains 16 residues. This chain's CDR3 is CASSRDRRGRNYGYTF. CDR3 nucleotides: TGTGCCAGCAGTCGCGACCGCAGGGGAAGGAACTATGGCTACACCTTC.

This clonotype has only a few counts. This chain connects TRBV6-2 or TRBV6-3 to TRBJ2-4, with 8 bases fitting TRBD2. This CDR3 spans 18 amino acids. The V and J ends lost 4 bases and 3 bases, in that order; junction bases with no gene match: 14. Germline loops: CDR1 MNHEY, CDR2 SVGEGT. This CDR3 reads CASSSLGSGGPNKNIQYF. The CDR3 DNA reads as TGTGCCAGCAGTTCCCTCGGGAGCGGGGGACCAAACAAAAACATTCAGTACTTC.

This clonotype was counted many times. The V gene is TRBV27, the J gene TRBJ1-3; D is uncertain. Germline CDR1 MNHEY, CDR2 SMNVEV (reference sequence). This CDR3 is built from 15 residues. Trimming shortened V by 7 bases and J by 0 bases, and 13 bases separated the two germline ends. CDR3 amino acids: CASTSWTSSGNTIYF. The CDR3 DNA reads as TGTGCCAGCACCAGTTGGACGAGCTCTGGAAACACCATATATTTT.

With respect to this clonotype: A read error may account for a junction end that differs from germline. The chain combines TRBV30 with TRBJ2-7; D tentatively reads TRBD1 or TRBD2 (6 bases each). This CDR3 region has 14 residues. The V gene's germline CDR1 is GTSNPN and CDR2 SVGIG (reference sequence). The CDR3 sequence: CAWSERGRTYKQYF. CDR3 DNA: TGCGCCTGGAGTGAACGGGGGCGCACCTACAAGCAGTACTTC.

The chain employs TRBV6-1 and TRBJ2-7; the match to TRBD2 covers 10 bases. Trimming took 6 bases from V and 4 from J; bases not matched to a gene: 6. The CDR3 spans 14 residues. Germline CDR1 reads MNHNS; CDR2 reads SASEGT. The CDR3, as DNA: TGTGCCAGCAGGCAACTAGCGGGATCTTACGAGCAGTACTTC. Its protein product is CASRQLAGSYEQYF.

This chain connects TRBV20-1 to TRBJ2-7, with 8 bases that match TRBD2. The trim removed 6 bases at V and 4 bases at J, leaving 11 bases unmatched. This CDR3 has 14 amino acids. Looked up from germline, CDR1 is DFQATT and CDR2 is SNEGSKA (reference sequence). CDR3 region: CSARSGGESYEQYF. The CDR3 DNA sequence: TGCAGTGCGCGTTCGGGGGGGGAATCATACGAGCAGTACTTC.

The sample holds many counts of this clonotype. The V and J genes are TRBV11-2 and TRBJ2-5; weak D call: TRBD2 (6 bases). CDR3 size: 14 residues. Germline V lookup: CDR1 SGHAT, CDR2 FQNNGV. V dropped 5 bases and J dropped 2 bases, with 12 bases sitting between them. The CDR3 reads CASSRWAGQETQYF. As DNA, the CDR3 is TGTGCCAGCAGCCGTTGGGCGGGACAAGAGACCCAGTACTTC. Full variable domain (rest looked up from reference TRBV11-2 and TRBJ2-5): EAGVAQSPRYKIIEKRQSVAFWCNPISGHATLYWYQQILGQGPKLLIQFQNNGVVDDSQLPKDRFSAERLKGVDSTLKIQPAKLEDSAVYLCASSRWAGQETQYFGPGTRLLVL.

This clonotype was recorded at least ten times. The chain links TRBV4-1 to TRBJ1-2; a possible D gene is TRBD1 (6 bases). The CDR3 runs 16 residues. Germline CDR1 is MGHRA and CDR2 is YSYEKL. V was clipped by 0 bases and J by 6 bases, with 17 bases between them. This CDR3 reads CASSQDPAGVENGYTF. CDR3 nucleotide sequence: TGCGCCAGCAGCCAAGATCCGGCAGGGGTGGAGAATGGCTACACCTTC.

This clonotype was counted at least ten times. The rearrangement joins TRBV27 to TRBJ2-7; 8 bases are shared with TRBD1. The CDR3 has 14 amino acids. Per the germline V gene, CDR1 is MNHEY and CDR2 is SMNVEV (reference sequence). With V trimmed by 5 bases and J by 1 base, 4 bases remained unmatched. CDR3 in DNA: TGTGCCAGCAGTCCGAGGACAGGGTCCTACGAGCAGTACTTC. This gives the protein CASSPRTGSYEQYF.

The genes are TRBV6-5 and TRBJ1-2; D is unclear. The V end lost 0 bases, the J end lost 6 bases, and 14 bases lay between the germline ends. Germline V gene data show CDR1 as MNHEY and CDR2 as SVGAGI. The CDR3 sequence is 15 residues long. Here the CDR3 DNA reads TGTGCCAGCAGTTACTCAGGAAGGGTGGGCGATGGCTACACCTTC. It specifies CASSYSGRVGDGYTF.

This clonotype was observed many times. The V gene is TRBV28, the J gene TRBJ2-7; tentatively, D is TRBD1 (6 bases). Trimming took 6 bases from V and 0 from J, leaving 18 bases between them. This CDR3 contains 16 residues. CDR1 MDHEN and CDR2 SYDVKM come from the germline V gene. In DNA form, the CDR3 reads TGTGCCAGCAGCCCCGCCCGGCAGGGGATCTCCTACGAGCAGTACTTC. It is translated as CASSPARQGISYEQYF.

The V gene is TRBV6-1, the J gene TRBJ1-5; D unclear. The CDR3 spans 14 residues. Trimming took 2 bases from V and 7 from J, leaving 12 bases between them. The germline CDR1 and CDR2 sequences are MNHNS and SASEGT. CDR3 nucleotide sequence: TGTGCCAGCAGTGAAAATTGGGGAATGCAGCCCCAGCATTTT. It specifies CASSENWGMQPQHF.

This clonotype was seen repeatedly, ten times or more. The chain uses TRBV27 and TRBJ2-7; 9 nucleotides line up with TRBD1. The CDR3 runs to 15 residues. From germline, CDR1 is MNHEY and CDR2 SMNVEV (reference sequence). Trimming took 4 bases from V and 2 from J; bases not matched to a gene: 6. The CDR3 reads CASSSFRDRAYEQYF. The CDR3 nucleotides read TGTGCCAGCAGTTCTTTCCGGGACAGGGCCTACGAGCAGTACTTC.

The table lists this clonotype with many counts. V and J are TRBV28 and TRBJ1-5, with D maybe TRBD1 (5 bases). This CDR3 is 14 amino acids long. The V gene lost 7 bases and the J gene lost 0 bases, with 10 bases spanning the gap. Germline V gene lookup returns CDR1 MDHEN and CDR2 SYDVKM. CDR3 in DNA: TGTGCCAGCACGGGGCGATATAGCAATCAGCCCCAGCATTTT. This gives the protein CASTGRYSNQPQHF. The complete variable domain, with remaining parts taken from reference TRBV28 and TRBJ1-5, reads DVKVTQSSRYLVKRTGEKVFLECVQDMDHENMFWYRQDPGLGLRLIYFSYDVKMKEKGDIPEGYSVSREKKERFSLILESASTNQTSMYLCASTGRYSNQPQHFGDGTRLSIL.

This clonotype was seen many times. The V call is TRBV28, the J call TRBJ2-5; TRBD1 matches at 7 bases. The germline gives CDR1 MDHEN, CDR2 SYDVKM. CDR3 length equals 15 residues. The trim removed 6 bases at V and 1 base at J, leaving 8 bases unmatched. The DNA of the CDR3 is TGTGCCAGCAGCCCTTGGGACAGAGGCCAAGAGACCCAGTACTTC. Its protein is CASSPWDRGQETQYF.

In this sample, this clonotype turned up many times. The V gene is TRBV12-3 or TRBV12-4, the J gene TRBJ2-5; TRBD2 matches at 7 bases. This CDR3 has 14 amino acids. V dropped 5 bases and J dropped 3; count of bases not matched to a gene: 6. DNA for the CDR3: TGTGCCAGCAGTCCGCCGCTAGCGGAAGAGACCCAGTACTTC. Its translation: CASSPPLAEETQYF.

This clonotype was seen repeatedly, ten times or more. Relative to the germline gene, one junction end is altered; a read error may explain this. The CDR3 DNA sequence: TGCAGTCCTAGCACTAGCGGGAGGGAGACCCAGTACTTC. Translating gives CSPSTSGRETQYF. The genes are TRBV20-1 and TRBJ2-5; 12 bases are shared with TRBD2. The germline CDR1 and CDR2 sequences are DFQATT and SNEGSKA (reference sequence). CDR3 length: 13 residues.

This chain joins TRBV6-1 and TRBJ2-2, with TRBD2 matching over 11 bases. With V trimmed by 0 bases and J by 4 bases, 7 bases remained unmatched. Germline CDR1 reads MNHNS; CDR2 reads SASEGT. This CDR3 region has 18 residues. The CDR3 nucleotides read TGTGCCAGCAGTGAAGCGAGTGAGGGACTAGCGGCCACCGGGGAGCTGTTTTTT. It specifies CASSEASEGLAATGELFF.

This clonotype was seen a few times. The rearrangement links TRBV11-2 to TRBJ1-1; D gene ambiguous. Trimming pared 0 bases from V and 0 bases from J, leaving 8 bases between. CDR1 and CDR2 from the germline V gene are SGHAT and FQNNGV. CDR3 length equals 15 residues. The CDR3 here is CASSLDVNLNTEAFF. Here the CDR3 DNA reads TGTGCCAGCAGCTTAGATGTTAACCTGAACACTGAAGCTTTCTTT. Variable domain in full (rest from reference TRBV11-2 and TRBJ1-1): EAGVAQSPRYKIIEKRQSVAFWCNPISGHATLYWYQQILGQGPKLLIQFQNNGVVDDSQLPKDRFSAERLKGVDSTLKIQPAKLEDSAVYLCASSLDVNLNTEAFFGQGTRLTVV.

The chain joins TRBV6-1 to TRBJ1-2; a possible D gene is TRBD1 (5 bases). V was cut by 7 bases and J by 4 bases, with 16 bases left in between. Germline-derived CDR1 and CDR2 are MNHNS and SASEGT. The CDR3 is made up of 14 amino acids. The CDR3, as DNA: TGTGCCAGCATGCCCTCGATGGGACGCTATGGCTACACCTTC. Translated: CASMPSMGRYGYTF.

Ten or more counts support this clonotype. The rearrangement links TRBV30 to TRBJ1-6, with 10 bases identical to TRBD1. With V trimmed by 3 bases and J by 8 bases, 1 base remained unmatched. The CDR3 totals 13 residues. Germline V lookup: CDR1 GTSNPN, CDR2 SVGIG (reference sequence). The CDR3 sequence is CAWRGTGDSPLHF. In DNA form, the CDR3 reads TGTGCCTGGAGAGGGACAGGGGATTCACCCCTCCACTTT.

This clonotype has a count of ten or more. The rearrangement links TRBV10-2 to TRBJ2-2; unclear D gene. Per the germline V gene, CDR1 is WSHSY and CDR2 is SAAADI. V was clipped by 6 bases and J by 7 bases, with 9 bases between them. The CDR3 runs 12 residues. CDR3 in amino acids: CASRQQDGELFF. CDR3 nucleotide sequence: TGCGCCAGCAGACAGCAAGACGGGGAGCTGTTTTTT.

In its sample, this clonotype was seen many times. The V gene is TRBV30, the J gene TRBJ2-6; D uncertain. V gave up 3 bases and J gave up 4 bases, with 4 bases separating them. CDR1 GTSNPN and CDR2 SVGIG come from the germline V gene (reference sequence). This CDR3 is 12 amino acids long. The CDR3 sequence: CAWRNGANVLTF. The DNA of the CDR3 is TGTGCCTGGAGGAACGGGGCCAACGTCCTGACTTTC.

This clonotype was seen ten or more times. The V gene is TRBV19, the J gene TRBJ1-5; 9 nucleotides match TRBD1. CDR3 length equals 16 residues. Trimming removed 8 bases from V and 4 bases from J; junction bases left unmatched: 12. Germline V gene lookup returns CDR1 LNHDA and CDR2 SQIVND (reference sequence). The CDR3 protein is CASGFFMTGGNQPQHF. For the CDR3, the DNA is TGTGCCAGTGGTTTTTTTATGACAGGGGGAAATCAGCCCCAGCATTTT.

This clonotype was found many times. The rearrangement links TRBV6-2 or TRBV6-3 to TRBJ2-3; 9 positions match TRBD2. From germline, CDR1 is MNHEY and CDR2 SVGEGT. V lost 5 bases, J lost 2 bases, and 11 bases stayed unmatched. The CDR3 runs 17 residues. This chain's CDR3 is CASSIYQRGDSTDTQYF. CDR3 DNA sequence: TGTGCCAGCAGTATCTACCAGCGGGGGGACTCCACAGATACGCAGTATTTT.